Included here is one T cell receptor (beta chain) sequence, with context. The protocol was immunoSEQ multiplex PCR, while the TCRdb copy is restricted to in-frame clones and leaves out a portion. The repertoire holds approximately 500,000 clones, with roughly nine tenths as singletons. This sample stems from a study of blood T cell repertoires in COVID-19. Looked up from germline, CDR1 is SGDLS and CDR2 is YYNGEE. The V gene lost 0 bases and the J gene lost 0 bases, with 9 bases spanning the gap. The CDR3 is 16 amino acids. The source of this sequence is a young man with COVID-19, enrolled during active disease. Sequences were obtained from peripheral blood. V usage is TRBV9 and J usage is TRBJ2-2; D unresolved. CDR3 loop: CASSVVARTNTGELFF. CDR3 nucleotides: TGTGCCAGCAGCGTAGTAGCACGGACGAACACCGGGGAGCTGTTTTTT.